This TCR beta chain emerged from a study of blood T cell repertoires in COVID-19. Libraries were prepared by immunoSEQ multiplex PCR; TCRdb keeps only in-frame clonotypes and omits some of them. The sample holds 65,000 to 75,000 clones, around 90% seen once. There are 14 residues in the CDR3. Germline CDR1 is SNHLY and CDR2 is FYNNEI. The V segment lost 6 bases and the J segment 4 bases; nucleotides outside the gene matches: 5. This TCR was recovered from a human donor with active COVID-19. The donor label of this sample is uncertain. Sequenced input: peripheral blood. This chain connects TRBV2 to TRBJ1-4; 7 nucleotides match TRBD1. This CDR3 reads CASRKGQRNEKLFF. The CDR3, as DNA: TGTGCCAGCAGGAAGGGACAGCGTAATGAAAAACTGTTTTTT.